This T cell receptor (beta chain) was captured by sequencing in a study of blood T cell repertoires in COVID-19. In the original processing: It was from reference gene primer amplification that nucleated cell counts were estimated. TCRdb's table, derived via immunoSEQ multiplex PCR, lists solely in-frame clones and lacks some. V and J calls and clone size come straight from that table; D and trimming were deduced from the DNA. The data show tens of thousands of clones, more than 60% seen once. The receptor comes from a human donor in a cohort sampled during active COVID-19. The sequenced sample consisted of peripheral blood.

This chain's CDR3 is CASSYRGSTEQFF. The DNA for the CDR3 is TGTGCCAGCAGCTATAGAGGGTCGACTGAGCAGTTCTTC. The chain couples TRBV7-9 to TRBJ2-1; tentatively, D is TRBD2 (5 bases). The CDR3 is 13 residues long. V was trimmed by 4 bases and J by 9 bases, leaving 13 bases between them. Germline CDR1 is SEHNR and CDR2 is FQNEAQ (reference sequence).